This TCR beta chain was recorded in a study of cytomegalovirus exposure and HLA in healthy donors (dated by TCRdb to about 2017). Looking at the study overall: An earlier analysis of approximately 600 of the donors reported 250 to 300 Gb of sequence data and 117 million unique TCR beta sequences from approximately 180 million T cells. An early release covering approximately 600 HLA-typed donors comprised about 320 gigabases of sequencing data and 85 million to 100 million unique TCR sequences. Among the roughly 400 genotyped donors, more than 70% belonged to the genetic ancestry cluster associated with self-reported Caucasian donors. The study aimed to test whether signatures of past pathogen exposure could be identified by cataloging public T cell receptors. The study used immunosequencing to profile the T cell repertoires of several hundred subjects and linked those repertoires to cytomegalovirus serostatus. Besides the first cohort of 550 to 750 subjects, a separate validation cohort made up of 90 to 150 different subjects was used. To predict cytomegalovirus infection status, the study brought together high-throughput TCR immunosequencing, statistical association of individual TCRs with disease status, and machine learning. In a later analysis, previously published TCR beta repertoires from roughly 710 donors were re-analyzed and high-resolution HLA genotyping was added so that TCR occurrence patterns could be studied. In the later analysis, no new phenotypic data were used to find candidate immune exposures; instead, reliance was placed on TCR beta sequences and their occurrence across donors. To decide whether each TCR beta V gene segment behaved as functional or pseudogenic, an earlier analysis of some 600 of the donors relied on high-throughput TCR beta sequencing. Donor age, sex, ethnicity and CMV serostatus were compiled together with the repertoire data. A later genetic analysis took genome-wide SNP genotypes for about three fifths of the roughly 700 donors and used that subset as a discovery cohort. Every repertoire in the discovery cohort had been generated on one and the same sequencing platform. HLA typing included class I and class II loci at four-digit resolution. Typing coverage varied by locus: roughly 629-640 donors for A, B, C, DRB1 and DQB1; more than 500 for DQA1; about 570 for DPA1; 450 to 480 for DPB1. Five DR-DQ haplotypes were handled as single units for association and clustering, since linkage in the cohort was strong. On average, roughly 250,000 unique TCR beta nucleotide sequences were sequenced per donor among some 420 genotyped donors of the cohort, with roughly 19% of those sequences being non-productive. The full study reports these points: Roughly uniform sequencing depth across donors was assumed in presence/absence analyses, although this assumption may not hold. The authors suggested that the approach could potentially be generalized to other disease states and immunological phenotypes. A later analysis found that most CMV-associated TCR beta chains appeared HLA-restricted, with HLA associations seemingly driven largely by CMV exposure. An association between a missense DCLRE1C variant and V-gene and J-gene trimming of TCR beta chains was found in a later genetic analysis and replicated in an independent cohort. In a later analysis, TCR association rates were found to vary across HLA loci, with the most associated TCRs seen for DRB1 alleles and the fewest for HLA-C alleles. A later analysis reported that several top co-occurrence clusters appeared linked to parvovirus B19, influenza, CMV and Epstein-Barr virus. The classifier was reported to diagnose cytomegalovirus status with high specificity and sensitivity in both the original cohort and the validation cohort. In vitro tests confirmed that a few of the cytomegalovirus-associated TCR beta chains recognize cytomegalovirus antigens. A total of fewer than 200 TCR beta chains were listed by the study as associated with cytomegalovirus. For the cohort, immune exposure information was limited to CMV serostatus. Strong co-occurrence of HLA alleles, especially DR and DQ, made assigning TCR associations to individual alleles difficult. Compared with equally common non-associated chains, HLA-associated TCR beta chains in a later analysis were more clonally expanded and had lower generation probabilities. In an earlier analysis of around 600 of the donors, most TCR beta V segments were observed in productive rearrangements about 87% or about 30% of the time, broadly matching IMGT annotations. A later analysis associated about 16,000 TCR beta sequences with specific HLA alleles at a false discovery rate of 0.05. A cluster of highly shared sequence variants was judged likely to be a technical artifact of the sequencing pipeline. The earlier analysis of about 600 of the donors excluded approximately 15 rarely observed V segments, including chromosome 9 orphons, because counts were too low. Because the 87-base-pair reads could not distinguish some IMGT-functional V segments, including TRBV6-2 and TRBV6-3, those segments were excluded. Compared with the approximately 600-donor mean, donors in an Asian-associated ancestry cluster had fewer N-insertions in productive TCRs, according to a later genetic analysis. This cohort had only TCR beta chains sequenced, and the lack of alpha or paired-chain data limited which features could be detected. A further reported finding was that TCR beta sequences accurately predicted the HLA-A and HLA-B alleles for most subjects in the first cohort. Linkage disequilibrium might explain the correlated functional status among segregating V segments, but an unknown experimental factor could not be excluded. Most TCR sequences were observed very rarely across donors, whereas some public TCRs were present in many individuals. Because some donors lacked HLA typing at each locus, the association tests relied only on the typed subset.

In total, just over 650 healthy bone marrow donors made up the cohort. At the time of sampling, every cohort member was nominally healthy, though immune exposures that went unrecorded were likely present. The donor was CMV seronegative and was included in the group of approximately 350 seronegative cohort members. Each donor provided a peripheral blood sample, and peripheral blood mononuclear cells were used for TCR beta sequencing. The Qiagen DNeasy Blood Extraction Kit was used to extract genomic DNA from the blood cell samples. The method was the immunoSEQ multiplex PCR assay. A mixture of 60 forward primers for TCR Vbeta segments and 13 reverse primers for TCR Jbeta segments was used in the multiplex PCR. Amplification of the CDR3 region of rearranged TCR beta genes was performed with a multiplex PCR assay on genomic DNA. The Illumina HiSeq System was used to sequence the amplified TCR beta libraries as 87-base-pair reads. In the source study's methods: A later analysis tallied about 77 million unique TCR beta chains across the 660 or so repertoires, and about 10 million of those chains were shared by two or more donors. To remove PCR and sequencing errors, raw reads were error-corrected and collapsed into unique sequences using a nearest-neighbor algorithm that merged closely related sequences. To assign V, D and J gene segments, CDR3 sequences were aligned to IMGT reference sequences. For a sequence to be retained, a match of at least six nucleotides was required to both a V gene segment and a J gene segment. A rearrangement counted as productive if the CDR3 had no stop codons and remained in frame with V and J, and every other rearrangement counted as non-productive. Following IMGT convention, CDR3 was defined as the stretch from the second conserved V-encoded cysteine up to the conserved J-encoded phenylalanine. The earlier analysis of 500 to 600 of the donors excluded sequences that lacked an unambiguous match to a single V gene segment. An earlier analysis of a few hundred of the donors classified V segments as functional when productive rearrangements were above 56.7% and as segregating when the standard deviation between donors was above 5%. A statistical classification framework was built to diagnose cytomegalovirus status from the catalog of TCR beta chain sequences. In a later analysis, V and J genes were assigned by comparing TCR nucleotide sequences against IMGT/GENE-DB human TR gene sequences. In a later analysis, CDR3 sequences and most-parsimonious VDJ recombination scenarios were assigned using the TCRdist pipeline. A later analysis defined each TCR beta chain by its CDR3 amino acid sequence plus V-gene family, and excluded reads lacking a unique V-gene family. A later analysis removed 592 highly shared, low-generation-probability nucleotide sequences to deal with suspected cross-contamination and a sequencing artifact. For each public chain, a later analysis derived a clonal expansion index from normalized ranks of inferred template counts within each repertoire. A later analysis computed generation probabilities with a VDJ recombination model fitted to out-of-frame rearrangements, and checked the results against IGoR. A later analysis scored TCR-TCR, TCR-HLA and TCR-CMV co-occurrence with hypergeometric tests, applying a repertoire-size bias correction to TCR pairs. False discovery rates were estimated in a later analysis by permuting HLA or CMV assignments 20 times. A later analysis grouped co-occurring TCRs with DBSCAN, adding TCRdist sequence similarity when clustering within HLA-allele-positive subsets. Repertoires with fewer than 30,000 or more than 120,000 public chains, plus five repertoires with anomalous nucleotide sharing, were excluded from co-occurrence clustering. Sourced from immuneACCESS, this table was stored by TCRdb with only in-frame sequences that have V and J called. A share of the clones is absent; for the studies checked, an unresolved V gene accounts for under half, and the remainder has no known explanation. V and J calls and clone size are given by that table; D and trimming were obtained from the DNA. This sample's table lists roughly 45,000 clones. 1.8% of the sample is held by the ten biggest clonotypes.

Concerning this clone itself: Its antigen has not been determined.

V is shortened by 3 bases, J by 2 bases, and the region joining them spans 7 bases. Its CDR3 holds 13 amino acids, cysteine through phenylalanine. Only the CDR3 DNA stays, 39 bases, in frame from base 1. CDR1 and CDR2, per the germline V gene, are MNHNS and SASEGT. The chain employs TRBV6-1 and TRBJ2-5; the D gene is unclear. The specimen was PBMCs. The receptor was derived from a woman aged 25 to 39 in good health and CMV-seronegative. This receptor carries the CDR3 CASSDYEQETQYF. The DNA reads as follows: TGTGCCAGCAGTGATTACGAGCAAGAGACCCAGTACTTC.